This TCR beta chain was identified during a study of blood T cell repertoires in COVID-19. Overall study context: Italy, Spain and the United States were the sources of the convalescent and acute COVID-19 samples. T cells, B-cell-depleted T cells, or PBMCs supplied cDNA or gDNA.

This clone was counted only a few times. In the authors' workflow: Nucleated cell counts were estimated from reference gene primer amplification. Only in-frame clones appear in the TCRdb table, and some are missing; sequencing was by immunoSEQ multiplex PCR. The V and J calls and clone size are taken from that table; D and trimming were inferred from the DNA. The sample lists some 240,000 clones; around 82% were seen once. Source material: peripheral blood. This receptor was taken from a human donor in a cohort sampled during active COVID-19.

The CDR3 is CATSDRDRGNYNEQFF. The CDR3 DNA sequence: TGTGCCACCAGCGACCGGGACAGGGGTAACTACAATGAGCAGTTCTTC. The rearrangement uses TRBV15 and TRBJ2-1; 10 bases fit TRBD1. V dropped 5 bases and J dropped 3; count of bases not matched to a gene: 7. Germline V CDR1 and CDR2: LNHNV, YYDKDF (reference sequence). CDR3 length: 16 amino acids.